The text below deals with one T cell receptor beta chain. What it recognizes is unknown. The germline CDR1 and CDR2 sequences are SQVTM and ANQGSEA. CDR3 length: 12 residues. Unmatched junction bases numbered 8, after V lost 6 bases and J lost 6 bases. The source of the sample is a study of cytomegalovirus exposure and HLA in healthy donors. Study-level information: Around 78 million unique TCR sequences came from HLA-typed donors in an early release. The study placed approximately 78% of its approximately 400 genotyped donors in the Caucasian-associated ancestry cluster. Study-wide findings and caveats: Rarity marked most TCR sequences, yet some public TCRs occurred in many donors.

Both 60 Vbeta primers and 13 Jbeta primers went into the PCR. TCRdb keeps only in-frame clones here, not all; method: immunoSEQ multiplex PCR. This table has some 170,000 clones, 60% to 80% appearing once. Sample: PBMCs. The genes are TRBV29-1 and TRBJ2-7; 7 bases line up with TRBD1. This receptor was identified in a man between 35 and 55 years old in good health and CMV-seropositive. CDR3 sequence reads: CSVVDRRVEQYF. Here the CDR3 DNA reads TGCAGCGTGGTGGACAGGCGGGTCGAGCAGTACTTC.